This T cell receptor (beta chain) stems from a study of blood T cell repertoires in COVID-19. Data came from immunoSEQ multiplex PCR; TCRdb stores just in-frame clones and leaves some out. The data contain 68,000 or so clones, over 75% of them seen just once; the ten biggest clones take up 2% to 2.5%. CDR3 length: 16 residues. Trimming removed 6 bases at V and 3 bases at J, with 21 bases between. CDR1 is MDHEN, CDR2 SYDVKM, per germline. The sequencing input was peripheral blood. This receptor was identified in a human donor in a cohort sampled during active COVID-19. The V gene is TRBV28, the J gene TRBJ2-7; D uncertain. The CDR3 DNA sequence: TGTGCCAGCAGGGCACATGCCGTGCCCCCCAACTACGAGCAGTACTTC. It specifies CASRAHAVPPNYEQYF.